The 24 T cell receptor beta chains below all came from one sample that was sequenced in a study of T cell repertoires in cytomegalovirus infection. From the reads, TCRdb called clonotypes with MiXCR, one entry per CDR3 protein. This table holds about 740,000 distinct CDR3 sequences, 35% to 40% found once. Source material: PBMCs. These receptors were taken from a human donor in good health (CMV status not recorded). Some clones in this sample may be carry-over from other donors' samples.

V is TRBV27 and J is TRBJ2-7; 9 nucleotides line up with TRBD1. CDR1 is MNHEY and CDR2 is SMNVEV in the germline V gene (reference sequence). J lost 4 bases, V lost 4 bases, and 8 bases had no gene match. The CDR3 totals 15 residues. As DNA, the CDR3 is TGTGCCAGCAGTTACGACAGGGGGAAGTCGTACGAGCAGTACTTC. Translated, it gives CASSYDRGKSYEQYF.

V gene TRBV27 combines with J gene TRBJ2-5, with 7 bases identical to TRBD1. The CDR3 runs to 15 residues. Germline V lookup: CDR1 MNHEY, CDR2 SMNVEV (reference sequence). V trimming: 4 bases; J trimming: 4 bases; junction bases outside the gene matches: 9. This CDR3 is CASSSPGGMVETQYF. The CDR3 DNA reads as TGTGCCAGCAGTTCCCCAGGGGGAATGGTAGAGACCCAGTACTTC.

The chain joins TRBV6-1 to TRBJ1-1; D ambiguous. V lost 6 bases and J 8 bases, leaving 19 bases between the germline ends. Germline assignment: CDR1 MNHNS and CDR2 SASEGT. The CDR3 sequence is 14 residues long. The CDR3 here is CASRGGRAPPEAFF. In DNA form, the CDR3 reads TGTGCCAGCAGGGGCGGGAGAGCCCCTCCCGAAGCTTTCTTT.

This clonotype was seen ten or more times. The rearrangement joins TRBV7-8 to TRBJ2-5; D is perhaps TRBD1 (6 bases). This CDR3 comprises 14 residues. The V end was cut by 5 bases, the J end by 1 base, with 11 bases between. The germline V gene has CDR1 SGHVS and CDR2 FQNEAQ. The CDR3 DNA reads as TGTGCCAGCAGCAACCGGACAGCCCAAGAGACCCAGTACTTC. It is translated as CASSNRTAQETQYF.

In its sample, this clonotype was seen a few times. Here the CDR3 DNA reads TGTGCCAGCAGCCTTTTGAGGGCTATCGTTACCGGGGAGCTGTTTTTT. Translating it yields CASSLLRAIVTGELFF. The chain carries TRBV6-1 and TRBJ2-2, with D possibly TRBD2 on 5 matching bases. Germline V gene sequence: CDR1 MNHNS, CDR2 SASEGT. The CDR3 covers 16 residues. V lost 6 bases and J lost 5, with 19 bases in between.

This clonotype was counted only a few times. The V call is TRBV28, the J call TRBJ2-1; D gene unclear. CDR3 length: 16 amino acids. V dropped 6 bases and J dropped 0 bases, with 15 bases sitting between them. The germline V gene encodes CDR1 MDHEN and CDR2 SYDVKM. The CDR3 loop is CASRRDQAVSYNEQFF. The CDR3 DNA sequence: TGTGCCAGCAGACGCGACCAGGCTGTCTCCTACAATGAGCAGTTCTTC.

There are a few counts of this clonotype. The J gene is TRBJ2-3, the V gene TRBV28; 7 bases match TRBD2. V shed 4 bases and J 2 bases; nucleotides not matched to a gene: 12. Germline CDR1 is MDHEN and CDR2 is SYDVKM. CDR3 length equals 17 residues. The chain's CDR3 is CASSSPYGLADTDTQYF. The CDR3 coding sequence is TGTGCCAGCAGTTCCCCCTATGGGCTAGCGGACACAGATACGCAGTATTTT.

V gene TRBV6-2 or TRBV6-3 combines with J gene TRBJ2-7, with D possibly matching TRBD2 (6 bases). Germline CDR1 and CDR2: MNHEY and SVGEGT. The CDR3 spans 15 residues. V lost 5 bases and J 0 bases, leaving 14 bases between the germline ends. CDR3 amino acids: CASSDLGGASYEQYF. CDR3 DNA sequence: TGTGCCAGCAGTGACTTGGGAGGAGCCTCCTACGAGCAGTACTTC.

Notes on this clonotype: The junction shows a germline mismatch at one end, possibly a read error. The chain combines TRBV28 with TRBJ2-7; D is uncertain. CDR1 MDHEN and CDR2 SYDVKM come from the germline V gene. The CDR3 consists of 12 residues. CDR3 protein: CASSLPRSEHYF. DNA of the CDR3: TGTGCCAGCAGTTTACCGCGGTCCGAGCATTACTTC.

This clonotype was seen more than once but under ten times. The gene calls are TRBV28 and TRBJ1-5, with D unclear. Germline loops: CDR1 MDHEN, CDR2 SYDVKM. V was shortened by 1 base and J by 4 bases, with 8 bases between the two germline ends. CDR3 length: 14 amino acids. CDR3 region: CASSLSPGNQPQHF. The CDR3 nucleotides read TGTGCCAGCAGTTTATCCCCGGGAAATCAGCCCCAGCATTTT.

In this sample, this clonotype turned up a few times. The rearrangement uses TRBV6-1 and TRBJ1-5, with 10 bases matching TRBD1. Per germline, CDR1 MNHNS and CDR2 SASEGT. The CDR3 consists of 18 residues. V dropped 4 bases and J dropped 0; count of bases not matched to a gene: 9. The CDR3 bases are TGTGCCAGCAGTGTAGAGACAGGGGGCTCTTATAGCAATCAGCCCCAGCATTTT. It codes for CASSVETGGSYSNQPQHF.

The CDR3 DNA reads as TGTGCCAGCTCAGCGGGGTGGGATACTGAAGCTTTCTTT. Protein sequence: CASSAGWDTEAFF. The rearrangement links TRBV18 to TRBJ1-1, with D unclear. Per the germline V gene, CDR1 is KGHSH and CDR2 is LQKENI. Trimming took 5 bases from V and 5 from J, leaving 12 bases between them. CDR3 length: 13 amino acids.

This clonotype was detected a few times. The chain has TRBV4-1 and TRBJ2-7; the D gene is possibly TRBD2 (6 bases). Germline assignment: CDR1 MGHRA and CDR2 YSYEKL. V lost 2 bases and J 4 bases, leaving 9 bases between the germline ends. The CDR3 has 13 residues. In DNA form, the CDR3 reads TGCGCCAGCAGCCAATCCGGAGGGTACGAGCAGTACTTC. Translation: CASSQSGGYEQYF.

V and J are TRBV12-3 or TRBV12-4 and TRBJ1-2; D might be TRBD1 (6 bases). CDR3 size: 14 residues. Deletions cut 2 bases from V and 2 bases from J, with 9 bases between. For the CDR3, the DNA is TGTGCCAGCAGTTTACAGGGGCGGAACTATGGCTACACCTTC. It is translated as CASSLQGRNYGYTF.

CDR3 region: CASSLQINEKLFF. CDR3 nucleotide sequence: TGTGCCAGCAGTTTACAGATTAATGAAAAACTGTTTTTT. The V call is TRBV12-3 or TRBV12-4, the J call TRBJ1-4, with D hard to call. This CDR3 comprises 13 residues. V shed 2 bases and J shed 4 bases, with 5 bases lying between them.

The V gene is TRBV12-3 or TRBV12-4, the J gene TRBJ2-3, with unresolved D. This CDR3 is built from 13 residues. Trimming shortened V by 3 bases and J by 10 bases, and 14 bases separated the two germline ends. The CDR3 sequence: CASSLTSSEAQYF. The CDR3 region has the DNA TGTGCCAGCAGTTTGACCTCTTCGGAAGCGCAGTATTTT.

The chain couples TRBV20-1 to TRBJ2-1; 11 nucleotides line up with TRBD2. The trim removed 2 bases at V and 2 bases at J, leaving 5 bases unmatched. Germline assignment: CDR1 DFQATT and CDR2 SNEGSKA (reference sequence). The CDR3 loop spans 16 amino acids. The CDR3 reads CSARSGTSGTYNEQFF. As DNA, the CDR3 is TGCAGTGCTAGAAGCGGGACTAGCGGTACCTACAATGAGCAGTTCTTC.

V is TRBV24-1 and J is TRBJ2-7, with D possibly being TRBD1 (5 bases). V was pared by 1 base and J by 4 bases, with 13 bases between. Germline CDR1 reads KGHDR; CDR2 reads SFDVKD. The CDR3 consists of 15 residues. The CDR3 nucleotides are TGTGCCACCAGTGATTTCTCCAGGGTTGTTTACGAGCAGTACTTC. This encodes CATSDFSRVVYEQYF.

The V call is TRBV5-1, the J call TRBJ2-7; TRBD1 matches at 9 bases. Per germline, CDR1 SGHRS and CDR2 YFSETQ. The trim removed 2 bases at V and 1 base at J, leaving 4 bases unmatched. The CDR3 sequence is 15 residues long. CDR3 loop: CASSFTGGASYEQYF. CDR3 coding DNA: TGCGCCAGCAGCTTCACAGGGGGCGCGTCCTACGAGCAGTACTTC.

Turning to this clonotype: The junction departs from germline at one end; a sequencing error may be responsible. V gene TRBV18 combines with J gene TRBJ2-5, with D perhaps TRBD1 (5 bases). Germline CDR1 KGHSH, CDR2 LQKENI. The CDR3 is made up of 14 amino acids. The CDR3 protein is CATSPQAETETQYF. The CDR3 DNA follows: TGTGCCACCTCACCACAGGCAGAGACAGAGACCCAGTACTTC.

This clonotype has at least ten counts. The J gene is TRBJ1-2, the V gene TRBV12-3 or TRBV12-4; D uncertain. The V end lost 3 bases, the J end lost 0 bases, and 5 bases lay between the germline ends. This CDR3 is 13 amino acids long. The CDR3 protein is CASSLGPNYGYTF. The CDR3 DNA reads as TGTGCCAGCAGTTTGGGTCCTAACTATGGCTACACCTTC.

Comment on this clonotype: This may arise from a read error, as a much more abundant clone is one base away. This chain uses TRBV4-2 with TRBJ2-6; TRBD2 agrees at 14 bases. The CDR3 has 18 amino acids. CDR1 is LGHNA, CDR2 YNFKEQ, per germline. The CDR3 here is CSSSPSGLAGAGANVLTF. The CDR3 nucleotides read TGTTCCAGCAGCCCGTCGGGACTAGCGGGAGCTGGGGCCAACGTCCTGACTTTC.

The V gene is TRBV7-2, the J gene TRBJ1-1; D is undetermined. The CDR3 sequence is 12 residues long. Trimming shortened V by 2 bases and J by 6 bases, and 7 bases separated the two germline ends. CDR1 is SGHTA and CDR2 is FQGNSA in the germline V gene. The chain's CDR3 is CASSLQRAEAFF. CDR3 nucleotides: TGTGCCAGCAGCTTACAACGGGCTGAAGCTTTCTTT.

This sequence joins TRBV11-2 and TRBJ2-1; 14 bases are shared with TRBD2. Germline V CDR1 and CDR2: SGHAT, FQNNGV. With V trimmed by 5 bases and J by 9 bases, 6 bases remained unmatched. This CDR3 has 15 amino acids. This CDR3 is CASSSGTSGRGEQFF. The CDR3, as DNA: TGTGCCAGCAGCAGTGGGACTAGCGGGAGAGGTGAGCAGTTCTTC.